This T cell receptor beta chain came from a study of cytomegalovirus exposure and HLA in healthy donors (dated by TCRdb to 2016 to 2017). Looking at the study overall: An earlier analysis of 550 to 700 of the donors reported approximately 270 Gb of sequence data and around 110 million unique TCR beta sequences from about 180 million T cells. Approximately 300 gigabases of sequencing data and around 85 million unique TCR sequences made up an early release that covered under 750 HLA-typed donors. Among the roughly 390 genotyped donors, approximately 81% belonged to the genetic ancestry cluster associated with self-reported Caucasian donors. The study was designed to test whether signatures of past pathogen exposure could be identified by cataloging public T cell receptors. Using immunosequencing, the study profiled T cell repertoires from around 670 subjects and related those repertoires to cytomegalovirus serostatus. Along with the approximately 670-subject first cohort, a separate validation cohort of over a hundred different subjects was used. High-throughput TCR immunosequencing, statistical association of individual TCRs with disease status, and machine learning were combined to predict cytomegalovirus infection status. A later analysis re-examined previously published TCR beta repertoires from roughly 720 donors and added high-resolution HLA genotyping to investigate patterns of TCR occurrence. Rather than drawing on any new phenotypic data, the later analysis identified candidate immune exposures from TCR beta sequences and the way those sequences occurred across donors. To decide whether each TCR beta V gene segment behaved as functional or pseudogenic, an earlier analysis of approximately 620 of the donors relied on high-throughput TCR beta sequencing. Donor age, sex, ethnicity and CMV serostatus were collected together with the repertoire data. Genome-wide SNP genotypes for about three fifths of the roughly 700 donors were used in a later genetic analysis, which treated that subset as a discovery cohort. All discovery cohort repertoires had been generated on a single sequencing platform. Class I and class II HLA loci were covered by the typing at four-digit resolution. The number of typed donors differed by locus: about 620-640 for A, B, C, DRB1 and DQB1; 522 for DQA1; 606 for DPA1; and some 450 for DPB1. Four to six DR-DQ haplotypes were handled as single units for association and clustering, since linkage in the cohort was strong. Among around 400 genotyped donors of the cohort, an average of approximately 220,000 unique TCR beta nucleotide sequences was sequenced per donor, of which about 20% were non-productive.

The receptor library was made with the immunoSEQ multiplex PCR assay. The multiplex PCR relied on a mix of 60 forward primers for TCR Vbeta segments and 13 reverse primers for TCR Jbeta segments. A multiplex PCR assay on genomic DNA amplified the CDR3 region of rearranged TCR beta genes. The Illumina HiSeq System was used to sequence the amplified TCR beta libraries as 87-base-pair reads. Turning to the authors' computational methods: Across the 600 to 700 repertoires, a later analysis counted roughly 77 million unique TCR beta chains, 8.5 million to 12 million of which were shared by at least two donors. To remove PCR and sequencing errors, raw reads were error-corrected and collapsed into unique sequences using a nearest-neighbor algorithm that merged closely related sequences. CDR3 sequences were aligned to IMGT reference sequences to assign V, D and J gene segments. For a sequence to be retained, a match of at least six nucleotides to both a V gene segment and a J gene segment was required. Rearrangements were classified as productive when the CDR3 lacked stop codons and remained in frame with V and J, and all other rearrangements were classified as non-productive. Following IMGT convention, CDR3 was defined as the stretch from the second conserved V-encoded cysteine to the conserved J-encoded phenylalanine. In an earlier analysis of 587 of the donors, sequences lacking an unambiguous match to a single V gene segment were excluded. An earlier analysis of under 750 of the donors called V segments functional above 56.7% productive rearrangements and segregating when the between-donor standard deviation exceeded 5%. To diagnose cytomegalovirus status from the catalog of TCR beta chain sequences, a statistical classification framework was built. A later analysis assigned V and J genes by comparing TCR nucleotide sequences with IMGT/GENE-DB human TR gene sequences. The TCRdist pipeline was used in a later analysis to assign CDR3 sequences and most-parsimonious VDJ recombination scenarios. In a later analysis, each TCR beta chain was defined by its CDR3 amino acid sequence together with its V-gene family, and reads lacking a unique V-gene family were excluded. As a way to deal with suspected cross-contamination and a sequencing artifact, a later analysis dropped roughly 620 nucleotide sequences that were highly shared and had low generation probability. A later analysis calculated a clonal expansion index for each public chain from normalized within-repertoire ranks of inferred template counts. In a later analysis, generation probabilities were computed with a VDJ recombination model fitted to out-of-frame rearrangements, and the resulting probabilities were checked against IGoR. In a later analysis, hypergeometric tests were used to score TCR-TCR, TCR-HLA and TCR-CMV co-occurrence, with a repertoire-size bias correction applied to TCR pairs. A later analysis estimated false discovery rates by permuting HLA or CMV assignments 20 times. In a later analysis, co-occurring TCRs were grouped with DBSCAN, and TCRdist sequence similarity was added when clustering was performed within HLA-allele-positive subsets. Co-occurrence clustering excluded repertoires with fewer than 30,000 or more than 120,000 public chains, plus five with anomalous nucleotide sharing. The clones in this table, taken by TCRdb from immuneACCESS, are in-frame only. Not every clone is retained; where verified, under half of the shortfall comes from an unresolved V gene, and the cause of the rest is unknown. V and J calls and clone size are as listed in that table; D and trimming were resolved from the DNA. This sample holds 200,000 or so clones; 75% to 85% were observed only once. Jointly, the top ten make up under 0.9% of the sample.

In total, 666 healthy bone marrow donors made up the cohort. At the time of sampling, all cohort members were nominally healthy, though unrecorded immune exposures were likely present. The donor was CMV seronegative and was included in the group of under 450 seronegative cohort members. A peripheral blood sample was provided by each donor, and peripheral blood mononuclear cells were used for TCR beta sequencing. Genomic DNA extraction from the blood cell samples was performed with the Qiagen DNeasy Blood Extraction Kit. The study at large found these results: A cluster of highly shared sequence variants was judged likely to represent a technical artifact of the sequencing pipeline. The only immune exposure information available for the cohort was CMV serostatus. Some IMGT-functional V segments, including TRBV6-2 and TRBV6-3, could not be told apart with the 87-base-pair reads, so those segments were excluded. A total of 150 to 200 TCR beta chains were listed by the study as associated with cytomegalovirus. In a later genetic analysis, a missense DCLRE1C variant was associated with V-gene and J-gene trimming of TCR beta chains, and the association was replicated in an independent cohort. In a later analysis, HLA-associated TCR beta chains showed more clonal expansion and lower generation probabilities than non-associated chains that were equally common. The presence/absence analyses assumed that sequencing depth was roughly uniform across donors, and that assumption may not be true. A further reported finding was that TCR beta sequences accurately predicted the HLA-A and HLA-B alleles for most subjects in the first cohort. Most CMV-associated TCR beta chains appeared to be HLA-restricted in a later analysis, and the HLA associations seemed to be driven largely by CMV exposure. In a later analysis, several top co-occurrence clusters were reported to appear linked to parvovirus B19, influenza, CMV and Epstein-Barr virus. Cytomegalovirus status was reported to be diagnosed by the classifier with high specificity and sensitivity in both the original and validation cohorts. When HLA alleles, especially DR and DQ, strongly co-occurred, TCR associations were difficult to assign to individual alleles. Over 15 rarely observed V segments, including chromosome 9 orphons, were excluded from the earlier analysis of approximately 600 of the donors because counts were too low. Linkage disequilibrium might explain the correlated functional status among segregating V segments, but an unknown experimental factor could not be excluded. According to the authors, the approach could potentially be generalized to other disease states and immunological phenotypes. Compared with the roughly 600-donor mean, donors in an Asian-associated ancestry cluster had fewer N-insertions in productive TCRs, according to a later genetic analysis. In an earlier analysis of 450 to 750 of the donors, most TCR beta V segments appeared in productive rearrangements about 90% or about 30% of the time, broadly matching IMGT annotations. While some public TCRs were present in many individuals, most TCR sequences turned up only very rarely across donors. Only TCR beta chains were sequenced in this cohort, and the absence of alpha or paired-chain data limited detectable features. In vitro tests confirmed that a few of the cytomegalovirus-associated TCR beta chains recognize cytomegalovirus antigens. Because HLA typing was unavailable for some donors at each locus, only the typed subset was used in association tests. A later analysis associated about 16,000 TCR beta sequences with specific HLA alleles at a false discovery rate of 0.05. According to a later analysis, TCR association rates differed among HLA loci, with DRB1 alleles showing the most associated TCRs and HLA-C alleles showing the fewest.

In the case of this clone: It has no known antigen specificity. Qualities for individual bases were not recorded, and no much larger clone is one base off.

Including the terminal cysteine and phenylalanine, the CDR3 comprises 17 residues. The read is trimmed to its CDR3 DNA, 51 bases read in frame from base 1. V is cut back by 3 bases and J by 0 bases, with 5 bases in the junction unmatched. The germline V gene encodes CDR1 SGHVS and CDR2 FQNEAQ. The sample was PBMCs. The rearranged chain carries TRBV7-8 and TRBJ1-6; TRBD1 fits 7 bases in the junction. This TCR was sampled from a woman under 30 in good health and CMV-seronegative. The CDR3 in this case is CASSFGTESSYNSPLHF. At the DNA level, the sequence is TGTGCCAGCAGCTTTGGGACAGAAAGCTCCTATAATTCACCCCTCCACTTT.